The T cell receptor beta chain described here comes from a study of regulatory T cells in long-lasting Graves disease. Through Arm-PCR of CDR3 regions and iRepertoire HTBI primers, TCR beta libraries were built. TCRdb recomputed calls from the multiplex PCR reads with MiXCR, one row per CDR3 protein. The table has fewer than 650,000 distinct CDR3 sequences, approximately 15% seen once; the top ten hold approximately 18%. Concerning this clonotype itself: Its matching antigen is unknown.

Overall study results and limits: Accuracy could have been hurt by small sample size.

The time point was: newly diagnosed GD, antithyroid drugs for less than 3 months. RNA isolated from PBMCs was used to make the TCR library. In each case, Graves' disease was diagnosed per American Thyroid Association guidelines. These same data were also listed under a study on T cells in Graves' hyperthyroidism and ophthalmopathy. Turning to that study: Initially, a first-round RT-PCR of the TCR CDR3 employed the HTBI primer set.

This receptor was taken from a woman aged 25 to 39 with Graves disease. The input for sequencing was peripheral blood mononuclear cells (PBMCs), taken at new diagnosis, from a patient treated with antithyroid drugs.

For the CDR3, the DNA is TGTGCCAGCAGCGTTGGCCGGGGGTTCAGCTCCTACAATGAGCAGTTCTTC. Translation: CASSVGRGFSSYNEQFF. The chain joins TRBV9 to TRBJ2-1; tentative D call: TRBD2 (6 bases). V shed 2 bases and J shed 0 bases, with 15 bases lying between them. The CDR3 is 17 residues long. The germline gives CDR1 SGDLS, CDR2 YYNGEE.